Below are 32 T cell receptor beta chains sequenced from a single sample in a study of blood T cell repertoires in COVID-19. Clones were sequenced by immunoSEQ multiplex PCR, and TCRdb holds only the in-frame ones, with some missing. This table has 220,000 or so clones, 84% appearing once. Sequenced sample: peripheral blood. All receptors come from a man aged 30-40 years with active or convalescent COVID-19.

The chain couples TRBV5-1 to TRBJ2-5, with D maybe TRBD1 (6 bases). This CDR3 has 16 amino acids. CDR1 is SGHRS and CDR2 is YFSETQ in the germline V gene. Trimming pared 0 bases from V and 9 bases from J, leaving 21 bases between. DNA of the CDR3: TGCGCCAGCAGCTTGGAGGGCAGGGGCCTATCTGGGGCCCAGTACTTC. As protein: CASSLEGRGLSGAQYF.

The rearrangement uses TRBV6-5 and TRBJ2-2; possibly TRBD2 for D (5 bases). The germline V and J ends were trimmed by 6 bases and 7 bases, with 18 bases remaining between them. Per the germline V gene, CDR1 is MNHEY and CDR2 is SVGAGI. CDR3 length equals 15 residues. CDR3 sequence: CASSLGLVPFGELFF. The CDR3 DNA reads as TGTGCCAGCAGCCTTGGACTTGTTCCGTTCGGGGAGCTGTTTTTT.

A single count supports this clone. The chain employs TRBV18 and TRBJ2-2; TRBD1 might be the D (6 bases). Germline assignment: CDR1 KGHSH and CDR2 LQKENI. The CDR3 loop spans 15 amino acids. The ends were cut back, 3 bases at V and 1 base at J, with 9 bases in the middle. The CDR3 nucleotides read TGTGCCAGCTCACCGCGGACAGAGAACACCGGGGAGCTGTTTTTT. Protein product: CASSPRTENTGELFF.

The chain uses TRBV6-5 and TRBJ2-7; 8 nucleotides agree with TRBD1. Germline lookup yields CDR1 MNHEY and CDR2 SVGAGI. V was pared by 6 bases and J by 2 bases, with 3 bases of the junction left unmatched. This CDR3 is 13 amino acids long. The CDR3 nucleotides are TGTGCCAGCAGAACGACAGGGGCCTACGAGCAGTACTTC. Translation gives CASRTTGAYEQYF.

The chain couples TRBV27 to TRBJ1-2; 7 bases line up with TRBD1. J gave up 7 bases and V 1 base, and 6 bases lay outside the gene matches. CDR3 length: 14 amino acids. Germline loops: CDR1 MNHEY, CDR2 SMNVEV (reference sequence). The CDR3 protein is CASSLFQGVPGYTF. The CDR3 region has the DNA TGTGCCAGCAGTTTATTCCAGGGGGTCCCTGGCTACACCTTC.

The CDR3 region has the DNA TGCGCCAGCAGCGCAGCGGGGCCGGAGGAAAAACTGTTTTTT. Encoded protein: CASSAAGPEEKLFF. The chain employs TRBV5-1 and TRBJ1-4; the D gene is possibly TRBD1 (5 bases). CDR1 SGHRS and CDR2 YFSETQ come from the germline V gene. The CDR3 extends over 14 amino acids. V was pared by 4 bases and J by 8 bases, with 15 bases between.

This clone was seen only a few times. The chain recombines TRBV9 with TRBJ1-1, with no clear D. There are 15 residues in the CDR3. The V and J ends lost 4 bases and 0 bases respectively, with 13 bases between them. Germline assignment: CDR1 SGDLS and CDR2 YYNGEE. The CDR3 is CASSSLRDLNTEAFF. CDR3 nucleotides: TGTGCCAGCAGCTCACTCCGGGATCTGAACACTGAAGCTTTCTTT.

The rearrangement uses TRBV6-1 and TRBJ2-7; TRBD2 matches 9 bases. CDR1 MNHNS and CDR2 SASEGT come from the germline V gene. The CDR3 sequence is 17 residues long. V trimming: 2 bases; J trimming: 3 bases; junction bases outside the gene matches: 11. Here the CDR3 reads CASSERTSAQDFYEQYF. The CDR3 DNA follows: TGTGCCAGCAGTGAAAGGACTAGCGCCCAGGACTTCTACGAGCAGTACTTC.

The chain is built from TRBV7-9 and TRBJ2-2; a weak D match, TRBD1 (5 bases). CDR1 and CDR2 from the germline V gene are SEHNR and FQNEAQ (reference sequence). The ends were cut back, 6 bases at V and 2 bases at J, with 10 bases in the middle. The length of the CDR3 is 14 residues. For the CDR3, the DNA is TGTGCCAGCAGACTAAGGGGCAACACCGGGGAGCTGTTTTTT. Amino acid sequence: CASRLRGNTGELFF.

V is TRBV7-9 and J is TRBJ1-2, with unresolved D. Germline V gives CDR1 SEHNR, CDR2 FQNEAQ (reference sequence). V lost 5 bases, J lost 8 bases, and 27 bases lay in between. The CDR3 runs 17 residues. The CDR3 loop is CASSPDRGNREGFGYTF. The CDR3 bases are TGTGCCAGCAGCCCGGACCGGGGAAACCGAGAAGGGTTCGGCTACACCTTC.

The rearrangement uses TRBV28 and TRBJ1-4, with 9 bases that match TRBD1. Looked up from germline, CDR1 is MDHEN and CDR2 is SYDVKM. This CDR3 contains 16 residues. The trim removed 6 bases at V and 5 bases at J, leaving 10 bases unmatched. The CDR3 DNA reads TGTGCCAGCAGCCTCCTCCCCGGGACAGGGAATGAAAAACTGTTTTTT. Protein product: CASSLLPGTGNEKLFF.

This chain joins TRBV15 and TRBJ2-3, with TRBD1 matching over 9 bases. The CDR3 is 16 residues long. J gave up 3 bases and V 3 bases, and 7 bases lay outside the gene matches. Germline V gene lookup returns CDR1 LNHNV and CDR2 YYDKDF (reference sequence). CDR3 nucleotides: TGTGCCACCAGCAGCCAAACAGGGGGCTGGACAGATACGCAGTATTTT. Translation gives CATSSQTGGWTDTQYF.

Only one count was recorded for this clone. J is TRBJ1-1 and V is TRBV4-3; TRBD1 matches 10 bases. CDR3 length: 15 residues. Germline V lookup: CDR1 LGHNA, CDR2 YSLEER. V was clipped by 0 bases and J by 8 bases; unmatched bases: 6. This CDR3 reads CASSQEGTGAGEAFF. CDR3 DNA sequence: TGCGCCAGCAGCCAAGAAGGGACAGGGGCAGGGGAAGCTTTCTTT.

This clone was picked up one time. The CDR3 region has the DNA TGTGCCAGCAGCCAAGATATAGGTAGGAGGGACACTGAAGCTTTCTTT. Protein sequence: CASSQDIGRRDTEAFF. The chain recombines TRBV3-1 (or the pseudogene TRBV3-2) with TRBJ1-1; D call uncertain. The CDR3 consists of 16 residues. Trimming pared 0 bases from V and 3 bases from J, leaving 14 bases between. Germline CDR1 LGHDT, CDR2 YNNKEL (reference sequence).

The chain carries TRBV7-2 and TRBJ2-7, with D hard to call. CDR1 and CDR2 (germline): SGHTA, FQGNSA. V gave up 0 bases and J gave up 0 bases, with 12 bases separating them. The CDR3 loop spans 16 amino acids. In DNA form, the CDR3 reads TGTGCCAGCAGCTTAGCGGCAGGTCGAAGCTCCTACGAGCAGTACTTC. Protein product: CASSLAAGRSSYEQYF. Combining the CDR3 with reference TRBV7-2 and TRBJ2-7 gives the whole variable domain GAGVSQSPSNKVTEKGKDVELRCDPISGHTALYWYRQSLGQGLEFLIYFQGNSAPDKSGLPSDRFSAERTGGSVSTLTIQRTQQEDSAVYLCASSLAAGRSSYEQYFGPGTRLTVT.

The chain joins TRBV29-1 to TRBJ2-7; 7 bases line up with TRBD2. The CDR3 extends over 13 amino acids. J lost 2 bases, V lost 5 bases, and 6 bases had no gene match. From germline, CDR1 is SQVTM and CDR2 ANQGSEA. Written as DNA, the CDR3 is TGCAGCGTTCACGGGACTACCACCTACGAGCAGTACTTC. It translates to CSVHGTTTYEQYF.

CDR3 region: CASSPQGHGYTF. The CDR3 DNA reads TGCGCCAGCAGCCCGCAGGGGCATGGCTACACCTTC. The V gene is TRBV5-1, the J gene TRBJ1-2, with D possibly matching TRBD1 (6 bases). The germline V gene has CDR1 SGHRS and CDR2 YFSETQ. This CDR3 has 12 residues. V lost 4 bases and J 6 bases, leaving 10 bases between the germline ends.

J is TRBJ2-7 and V is TRBV9; TRBD2 matches at 9 bases. CDR1 and CDR2 (germline): SGDLS, YYNGEE. V was clipped by 4 bases and J by 4 bases; unmatched bases: 12. The CDR3 runs to 16 residues. The CDR3 is CASSWAPEAGGYEQYF. The CDR3 nucleotides read TGTGCCAGCAGCTGGGCCCCGGAAGCGGGGGGTTACGAGCAGTACTTC.

The rearrangement links TRBV10-3 to TRBJ2-1; 10 bases match TRBD2. V dropped 6 bases and J dropped 8; count of bases not matched to a gene: 4. This CDR3 spans 13 amino acids. The V gene's germline CDR1 is ENHRY and CDR2 SYGVKD. CDR3: CAIRSGGAYEQFF. The CDR3 DNA reads TGTGCCATCAGAAGCGGGGGGGCCTATGAGCAGTTCTTC.

This chain connects TRBV5-6 to TRBJ1-6; maybe TRBD1 (6 bases). The CDR3 is 16 amino acids. V lost 0 bases and J lost 3, with 10 bases in between. Germline V gene lookup returns CDR1 SGHDT and CDR2 YYEEEE. The CDR3 region is CASSLVGQHYNSPLHF. CDR3 nucleotide sequence: TGTGCCAGCAGCTTGGTAGGACAGCACTATAATTCACCCCTCCACTTT.

This chain joins TRBV5-1 and TRBJ2-5; D uncertain. CDR1 SGHRS and CDR2 YFSETQ come from the germline V gene. This CDR3 is 13 amino acids long. The germline V and J ends were trimmed by 3 bases and 2 bases, with 8 bases remaining between them. Here the CDR3 reads CASSSLNQETQYF. In DNA form, the CDR3 reads TGCGCCAGCAGCTCCTTAAATCAAGAGACCCAGTACTTC.

The chain has TRBV13 and TRBJ2-5; 8 nucleotides align to TRBD1. Germline-derived CDR1 and CDR2 are PRHDT and FYEKMQ (reference sequence). The CDR3 has 14 amino acids. V gave up 5 bases and J gave up 5 bases; unmatched junction bases: 7. CDR3 amino acids: CASSRDRRSETQYF. As DNA, the CDR3 is TGTGCCAGCAGCCGGGACAGGCGTTCGGAGACCCAGTACTTC.

The rearrangement links TRBV27 to TRBJ1-1; D not certain. Trimming removed 6 bases at V and 4 bases at J, with 12 bases between. Germline CDR1 MNHEY, CDR2 SMNVEV (reference sequence). The CDR3 sequence is 13 residues long. CDR3 amino acids: CASRNRDITEAFF. As DNA, the CDR3 is TGTGCCAGCAGGAACCGAGATATCACTGAAGCTTTCTTT.

The CDR3 sequence is CASSLTGEYGYTF. As DNA, the CDR3 is TGTGCCAGCTCCTTGACCGGGGAATATGGCTACACCTTC. The chain joins TRBV18 to TRBJ1-2; D call uncertain. From germline, CDR1 is KGHSH and CDR2 LQKENI. CDR3 length equals 13 residues. V was pared by 6 bases and J by 5 bases, with 13 bases between.

V gene TRBV7-2 combines with J gene TRBJ2-1, with TRBD2 matching 7 bases. Losses at the gene ends were 5 bases for V and 0 bases for J; bases not matched to a gene: 10. Per germline, CDR1 SGHTA and CDR2 FQGNSA. The CDR3 runs 17 residues. This chain's CDR3 is CASSQASSGRSYNEQFF. The CDR3 DNA reads TGTGCCAGCAGCCAAGCCTCTAGCGGTCGCTCCTACAATGAGCAGTTCTTC.

The genes are TRBV7-9 and TRBJ2-2; the D is unclear. V was shortened by 2 bases and J by 5 bases, with 6 bases between the two germline ends. CDR3 length equals 13 residues. Germline CDR1 is SEHNR and CDR2 is FQNEAQ (reference sequence). CDR3 sequence: CASSLTLTGELFF. CDR3 DNA sequence: TGTGCCAGCAGCTTAACTCTTACCGGGGAGCTGTTTTTT.

This chain joins TRBV6-1 and TRBJ1-2; 8 nucleotides align to TRBD1. This CDR3 is 19 amino acids long. With V trimmed by 0 bases and J by 7 bases, 19 bases remained unmatched. Germline V gene data show CDR1 as MNHNS and CDR2 as SASEGT. The CDR3 spells CASSEATNTIDRGESGYTF. DNA of the CDR3: TGTGCCAGCAGTGAAGCGACCAATACGATAGACAGGGGTGAGAGTGGCTACACCTTC.

This chain connects TRBV21-1 to TRBJ1-1; the table's D call TRBD1 went unverified against the DNA. TRBV21-1 is classified as a pseudogene. This CDR3 spans 18 amino acids. Here the CDR3 reads CASSKRRQGPAMNTEAFF. CDR3 sequence (DNA): TGTGCCAGCAGCAAACGAAGACAGGGCCCGGCCATGAACACTGAAGCTTTCTTT.

The chain recombines TRBV5-4 with TRBJ1-4; 7 bases match TRBD1. From germline, CDR1 is SGHNT and CDR2 YYREEE (reference sequence). Trimming at V came to 9 bases and at J to 3 bases, leaving 5 bases not matched to a gene. This CDR3 comprises 13 residues. CDR3 bases: TGTGCCACCAAGGACAGGTCTAATGAAAAACTGTTTTTT. Residues: CATKDRSNEKLFF.

The genes are TRBV5-8 and TRBJ2-1, with a possible D match to TRBD2 (6 bases). The CDR3 covers 17 residues. Germline V gene data show CDR1 as SGHTS and CDR2 as YDEGEE. Trimming took 0 bases from V and 0 from J, leaving 13 bases between them. The CDR3 is CASSLVRGGSSYNEQFF. The CDR3 region has the DNA TGTGCCAGCAGCTTGGTAAGGGGAGGAAGCTCCTACAATGAGCAGTTCTTC.

The rearrangement links TRBV3-1 (or the pseudogene TRBV3-2) to TRBJ2-6; TRBD2 agrees at 7 bases. The CDR3 loop spans 15 amino acids. After removal of 6 bases from V and 3 bases from J, the junction contained 5 bases not matched to a gene. The germline V gene encodes CDR1 LGHDT and CDR2 YNNKEL (reference sequence). The CDR3 bases are TGTGCCAGCAGGGGAATAGCGGGTGGGGCCAACGTCCTGACTTTC. This translates into CASRGIAGGANVLTF.

The J gene is TRBJ1-2, the V gene TRBV19; D is uncertain. There are 16 residues in the CDR3. Germline CDR1 and CDR2: LNHDA and SQIVND (reference sequence). V was trimmed by 4 bases and J by 0 bases, leaving 15 bases between them. CDR3 in DNA: TGTGCCAGTAGTACCCCTACACAGTTTACTAACTATGGCTACACCTTC. Its translation: CASSTPTQFTNYGYTF. The full variable domain, rest sourced from reference TRBV19 and TRBJ1-2, is DGGITQSPKYLFRKEGQNVTLSCEQNLNHDAMYWYRQDPGQGLRLIYYSQIVNDFQKGDIAEGYSVSREKKESFPLTVTSAQKNPTAFYLCASSTPTQFTNYGYTFGSGTRLTVV.